Detailed here is one T cell receptor (beta chain). The antigen is undetermined. The data were obtained in a study of T cell responses to AZD1222 COVID-19 vaccine. For the study at large: Pooling was applied to second doses at about 4 or about 12 weeks.

The repertoire was sequenced with immunoSEQ multiplex PCR; TCRdb's copy has only in-frame clones and lacks some. The table has about 74,000 clones, roughly 89% seen once; the top ten hold less than 3%. Study findings and constraints: Repertoires were obtained solely post-peak T cell response. Baseline serostatus was positive in only a handful of AZD1222 recipients. White British donors predominated, females outnumbered males, and clonal diversity was possibly underestimated.

The sample here was peripheral blood, taken on day 0 of AZD1222 vaccination. The clonotype was recovered from an adult in good health.

CDR3 bases: TGTGCCAGCAGGGTGGACAGCCAAGAGACCCAGTACTTC. It codes for CASRVDSQETQYF. V gene TRBV12-3 or TRBV12-4 combines with J gene TRBJ2-5; D possibly corresponds to TRBD1 (6 bases). The CDR3 has 13 residues. Deletions cut 6 bases from V and 1 base from J, with 9 bases between.